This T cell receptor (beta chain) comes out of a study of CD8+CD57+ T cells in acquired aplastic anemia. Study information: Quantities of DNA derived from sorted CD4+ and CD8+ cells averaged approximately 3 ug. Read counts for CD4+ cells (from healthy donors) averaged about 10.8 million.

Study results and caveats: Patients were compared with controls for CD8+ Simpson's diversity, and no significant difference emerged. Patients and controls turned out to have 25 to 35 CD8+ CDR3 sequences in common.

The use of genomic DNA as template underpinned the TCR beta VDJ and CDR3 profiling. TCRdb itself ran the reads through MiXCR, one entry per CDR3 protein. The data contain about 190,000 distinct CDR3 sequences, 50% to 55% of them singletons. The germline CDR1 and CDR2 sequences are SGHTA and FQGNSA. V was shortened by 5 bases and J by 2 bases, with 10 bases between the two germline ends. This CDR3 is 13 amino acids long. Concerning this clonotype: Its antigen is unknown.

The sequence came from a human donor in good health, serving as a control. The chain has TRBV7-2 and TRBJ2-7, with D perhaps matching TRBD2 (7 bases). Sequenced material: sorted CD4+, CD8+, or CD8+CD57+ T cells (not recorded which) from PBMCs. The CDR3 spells CASSGGAPYEQYF. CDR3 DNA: TGTGCCAGCAGCGGGGGGGCCCCCTACGAGCAGTACTTC.